This is a list of T cell receptor beta chains from one sample in a study of blood T cell repertoires in COVID-19. TCRdb's copy holds only in-frame clones and misses some; the assay was immunoSEQ multiplex PCR. The table shows around 160,000 clones, with about 83% occurring only once. Sequencing was done on a sample of PBMCs or T cells enriched from blood (not recorded which). Receptors were obtained from a woman between 50 and 59 years old who had been exposed to COVID-19. The CDR3 runs from the conserved cysteine through the conserved F or W. A D gene is named only where the DNA matches it firmly. For some rows the clone size is stated as once, few or many, or as a class when expanded; others skip it.

DNA: TGCGCCAGCAGCCAAGAGGGGGGAGCCTATGGCTACACCTTC
CDR3: CASSQEGGAYGYTF
J: TRBJ1-2
V: TRBV4-3
D: .
size: .

DNA: TGTGCCAGCAGCTTAAGACGCGGGACAGGCGTAGATGGCTACACCTTC
CDR3: CASSLRRGTGVDGYTF
J: TRBJ1-2
V: TRBV5-5
D: TRBD1
size: .

DNA: TGTGCCAGCAGCCCGACGACAGGAAATTCACCCCTCCACTTT
CDR3: CASSPTTGNSPLHF
J: TRBJ1-6
V: TRBV9
D: .
size: .

DNA: TGTGCCACCAGTGACACCAGGATGAGCACAGATACGCAGTATTTT
CDR3: CATSDTRMSTDTQYF
J: TRBJ2-3
V: TRBV24-1
D: .
size: .

DNA: TGCAGCGTTGGGAGAGGGACAGGACACACTGAAGCTTTCTTT
CDR3: CSVGRGTGHTEAFF
J: TRBJ1-1
V: TRBV29-1
D: TRBD1
size: .

DNA: TGTGCCAGCAGCGCCTGGGACAGGGAAGAGACCCAGTACTTC
CDR3: CASSAWDREETQYF
J: TRBJ2-5
V: TRBV5-4
D: TRBD1
size: .

DNA: TGTGCCAGCAGTGAAGGATCGGGTGGAAACACCATATATTTT
CDR3: CASSEGSGGNTIYF
J: TRBJ1-3
V: TRBV6-1
D: .
size: once

DNA: TGTGCCAGTACCCTGGGGGGGGCGAGCGGCTACACCTTC
CDR3: CASTLGGASGYTF
J: TRBJ1-2
V: TRBV19
D: .
size: .

DNA: TGTGCCAGCAGTTTAGGATCCCTAGAGCAGTACTTC
CDR3: CASSLGSLEQYF
J: TRBJ2-7
V: TRBV12-3/TRBV12-4
D: .
size: .

DNA: TGTGCCAGCAGCTTGGCGGTGGCAGGGGGATGGGGCACTGAAGCTTTCTTT
CDR3: CASSLAVAGGWGTEAFF
J: TRBJ1-1
V: TRBV5-6
D: TRBD1
size: .

DNA: TGTGCCAGCAGCTTAGCGGAAGGAGGGGGCGCGTATGGCTACACCTTC
CDR3: CASSLAEGGGAYGYTF
J: TRBJ1-2
V: TRBV7-9
D: TRBD1
size: .

DNA: TGTGCCAGCTCACCAACCTCTGGGGGGGTTAGCTCCTACGAGCAGTACTTC
CDR3: CASSPTSGGVSSYEQYF
J: TRBJ2-7
V: TRBV18
D: TRBD2
size: few

DNA: TGCGCCAGCAGCCAAGGCCCGGGAGCGTCTAATGAAAAACTGTTTTTT
CDR3: CASSQGPGASNEKLFF
J: TRBJ1-4
V: TRBV4-1
D: .
size: .

DNA: TGTGCCAGCAGCCTTAAGGGGCCGAATAATTCACCCCTCCACTTT
CDR3: CASSLKGPNNSPLHF
J: TRBJ1-6
V: TRBV5-5
D: .
size: .

DNA: TGTGCCAGTGGGGGGGACTCCTACGAGCAGTACTTC
CDR3: CASGGDSYEQYF
J: TRBJ2-7
V: TRBV19
D: TRBD2
size: once

DNA: TGCGCCAGCAGCCAAGGAGGGGGAGGGGCCAACGTCCTGACTTTC
CDR3: CASSQGGGGANVLTF
J: TRBJ2-6
V: TRBV4-3
D: .
size: .

DNA: TGTGCCAGCAGCGGCAGGGGGAGCTCCTACGAGCAGTACTTC
CDR3: CASSGRGSSYEQYF
J: TRBJ2-7
V: TRBV6-5
D: TRBD1
size: once

DNA: TGTGCCAGTAGTACAGGAAAAGAGACCCAGTACTTC
CDR3: CASSTGKETQYF
J: TRBJ2-5
V: TRBV19
D: .
size: once

DNA: TGTGCCAGCAGACCGCAGGGCACTGAAGCTTTCTTT
CDR3: CASRPQGTEAFF
J: TRBJ1-1
V: TRBV11-3
D: .
size: once

DNA: TGTGCCAGCAGCAGGTTTTCCGGCGGGAGTCCCGCGGATGGCTACACCTTC
CDR3: CASSRFSGGSPADGYTF
J: TRBJ1-2
V: TRBV14
D: .
size: few

DNA: TGTGCCAGCAGCCAAGATCCGGGGACAGGGGTTCGTGGCTACACCTTC
CDR3: CASSQDPGTGVRGYTF
J: TRBJ1-2
V: TRBV3-1/TRBV3-2
D: TRBD1
size: .

DNA: TGCGCCAGCAGTGACGGGCAGGGGACCTACGAGCAGTACTTC
CDR3: CASSDGQGTYEQYF
J: TRBJ2-7
V: TRBV10-1
D: .
size: .

DNA: TGCGCCAGCAGGAGGGGACAGGGGGACACTGAAGCTTTCTTT
CDR3: CASRRGQGDTEAFF
J: TRBJ1-1
V: TRBV10-1
D: TRBD1
size: .

DNA: TGCGCCAGCAGCCTAGCGGGAGAGGCCTACAATGAGCAGTTCTTC
CDR3: CASSLAGEAYNEQFF
J: TRBJ2-1
V: TRBV10-1
D: TRBD2
size: once

DNA: TGTGCCAGCAGCTTATCGGGGCAGGGGAGCCAAGAGACCCAGTACTTC
CDR3: CASSLSGQGSQETQYF
J: TRBJ2-5
V: TRBV11-2
D: .
size: .

DNA: TGTGCCAGCAGTTCGACAGGGGGCCCGAACACTGAAGCTTTCTTT
CDR3: CASSSTGGPNTEAFF
J: TRBJ1-1
V: TRBV27
D: TRBD1
size: once

DNA: TGTGCCAGCAGCCAGGCAGGGACCTACGAGCAGTACTTC
CDR3: CASSQAGTYEQYF
J: TRBJ2-7
V: TRBV4-2
D: .
size: .